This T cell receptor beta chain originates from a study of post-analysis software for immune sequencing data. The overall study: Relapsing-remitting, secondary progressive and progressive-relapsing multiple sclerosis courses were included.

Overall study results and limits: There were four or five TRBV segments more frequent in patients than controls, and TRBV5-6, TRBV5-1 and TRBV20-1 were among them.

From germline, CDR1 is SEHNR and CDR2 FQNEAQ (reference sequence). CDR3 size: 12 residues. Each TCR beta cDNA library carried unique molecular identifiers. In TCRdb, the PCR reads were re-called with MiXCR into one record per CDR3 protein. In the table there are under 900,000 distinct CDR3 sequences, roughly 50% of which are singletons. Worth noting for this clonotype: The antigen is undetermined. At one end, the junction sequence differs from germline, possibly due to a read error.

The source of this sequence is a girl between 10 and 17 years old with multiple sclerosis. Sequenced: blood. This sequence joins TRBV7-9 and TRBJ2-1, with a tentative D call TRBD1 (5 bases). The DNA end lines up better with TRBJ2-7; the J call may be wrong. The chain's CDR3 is CASSAAGFEQYF. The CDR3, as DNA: TGCGCCAGCAGCGCAGCAGGGTTCGAGCAGTACTTC.